The present T cell receptor (beta chain) was sequenced within a study of molecular identifiers for immune sequencing clone quantification. TCRdb fed the PCR reads into MiXCR, producing one record per CDR3 protein. The sample consists of about 640,000 distinct CDR3 sequences, around 20% of them appearing once. Per germline, CDR1 MNHEY and CDR2 SVGAGI. This CDR3 region has 16 residues. V was pared by 5 bases and J by 3 bases, with 13 bases of the junction left unmatched. The TCR sequence derives from a human donor in good health. Some libraries in this study had Jurkat cell RNA spiked in. Sequencing was done on a sample of naive CD8+ T cells from blood, with Jurkat cell RNA spiked in. Subset noted: FACS-sorted CD8+CD4-CCR7+CD45RA+ naive T cells. The chain carries TRBV6-5 and TRBJ2-7; 7 bases line up with TRBD1. CDR3 sequence: CASSKPPGTALYEQYF. CDR3 in DNA: TGTGCCAGCAGTAAACCCCCCGGGACAGCACTCTACGAGCAGTACTTC.